The TCR beta chain under discussion was sequenced for a study of blood T cell repertoires in COVID-19. Study in general: COVID-19 samples from acute and convalescent phases originated in the United States, Italy and Spain.

In the original workflow: Counts of nucleated cells, estimated from reference gene primer amplification, were obtained. The protocol was immunoSEQ multiplex PCR, while the TCRdb copy is restricted to in-frame clones and leaves out a portion. V and J calls and clone size are copied from that table; D and trimming were computed from the DNA. This table holds 200,000 to 300,000 clones, approximately 87% found once. The specimen sequenced was peripheral blood. This clonotype was sampled from a woman aged 40 to 50 who had recovered from COVID-19.

The CDR3 DNA is TGTGCCAGCAGCTCCGTCAAACGGACTAGCAGCTACAATGAGCAGTTCTTC. Translated, it gives CASSSVKRTSSYNEQFF. This rearrangement joins TRBV6-2 or TRBV6-3 to TRBJ2-1, with TRBD2 identical over 8 bases. V gave up 6 bases and J gave up 3 bases; unmatched junction bases: 13. The CDR3 is made up of 17 amino acids. CDR1 and CDR2 from the germline V gene are MNHEY and SVGEGT.